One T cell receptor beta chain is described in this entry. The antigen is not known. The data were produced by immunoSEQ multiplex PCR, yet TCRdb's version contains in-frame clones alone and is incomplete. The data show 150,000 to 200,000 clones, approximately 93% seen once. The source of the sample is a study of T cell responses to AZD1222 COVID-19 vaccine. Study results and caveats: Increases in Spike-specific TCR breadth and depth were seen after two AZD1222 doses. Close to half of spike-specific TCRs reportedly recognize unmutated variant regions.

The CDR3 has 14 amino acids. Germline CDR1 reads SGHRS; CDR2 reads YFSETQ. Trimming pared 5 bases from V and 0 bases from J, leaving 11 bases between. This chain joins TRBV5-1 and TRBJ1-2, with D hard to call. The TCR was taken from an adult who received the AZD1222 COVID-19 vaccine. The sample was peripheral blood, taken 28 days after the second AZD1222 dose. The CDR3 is CASSWAAANYGYTF. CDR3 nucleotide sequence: TGCGCCAGCAGTTGGGCTGCAGCTAACTATGGCTACACCTTC.